This T cell receptor beta chain emerged from a study of response to subunit inactivated influenza vaccine (dated by TCRdb to 2017 to 2018). For the wider study: Deep quantitative T cell receptor repertoire profiling was used in the study to track responses to a trivalent subunit inactivated influenza vaccine. What the work shows at the level of the full study, not this receptor alone: The authors proposed that each seasonal influenza vaccination may bring in only a limited number of new T cells.

CDR1 is given as MNHNS and CDR2 as SASEGT, both from the germline V gene. The CDR3 runs 14 residues from the cysteine to the phenylalanine. Only CDR3 DNA is held: 42 bases, read in frame from base 1. Germline trimming: 7 bases from V, 1 base from J; junction bases outside gene matches: 3. As concerns this clonotype: No cognate antigen has been identified for it. Base quality data are lacking; no much larger clone is found one base away.

Library prep was done by RT-PCR. TCRdb names Illumina HiSeq 2500 as the instrument used. Using fastp trimming at Q25 and MiXCR clonotype assembly, TCRdb reanalyzed the public sequencing data and kept in-frame beta chains. All rows with the same CDR3 protein become a single entry with the most common DNA and genes. In all, the sample holds approximately 530,000 distinct CDR3 sequences, and 7.6% of those were seen once. The ten top clones hold around 13% of the sample. The starting material was PBMCs from blood, obtained less than 30 months after vaccination. The chain is made from TRBV6-1 and TRBJ2-7; 11 bases in the middle match TRBD1. The sequence was obtained from a man aged 45 to 70 who received an inactivated influenza vaccine. Donor details come from another sample of the same person, matched by shared clones. For the CDR3, the sequence is CASMGTGGSYEQYF. The DNA sequence is given as TGTGCCAGCATGGGGACAGGGGGATCCTACGAGCAGTACTTC.